Listed below are T cell receptor beta chains from one sample, sequenced in a study of identical twins. TCRdb reprocessed the 5' RACE reads with MiXCR, giving one entry per CDR3 protein. This table has about 240,000 distinct CDR3 sequences, 7.5% appearing once. This sample also belongs to another study, concerning yellow fever vaccine responses in identical twins.

The sequencing input was CD8+ T cells sorted from blood. The receptor set was obtained from a woman aged 18-30 years in good health. Both conserved end residues are part of each CDR3.

j_gene: TRBJ1-2; v_gene: TRBV7-3; CDR3aa: CASSPGSGRVYGYTF
j_gene: TRBJ2-2; v_gene: TRBV3-1; CDR3aa: CASSQDYHSQNTGELFF
j_gene: TRBJ2-3; v_gene: TRBV20-1; CDR3aa: CSARDRYSGLYTDTQYF
j_gene: TRBJ2-2; v_gene: TRBV6-5; CDR3aa: CASSYSMASANTGELFF
j_gene: TRBJ2-3; v_gene: TRBV2; CDR3aa: CASSEGNTDTQYF
j_gene: TRBJ2-2; v_gene: TRBV29-1; CDR3aa: CSVGRDGSPGELFF
j_gene: TRBJ2-7; v_gene: TRBV10-3; CDR3aa: CAISTSRDTSYEQYF
j_gene: TRBJ2-1; v_gene: TRBV9; CDR3aa: CASSQSTGLAGGDEQFF
j_gene: TRBJ2-5; v_gene: TRBV15; CDR3aa: CATSPNTGGGETQYF
j_gene: TRBJ2-5; v_gene: TRBV28; CDR3aa: CASSKGRKQETQYF
j_gene: TRBJ2-5; v_gene: TRBV20-1; CDR3aa: CSARRAYQETQYF
j_gene: TRBJ1-1; v_gene: TRBV4-1; CDR3aa: CASSLTGELNTEAFF
j_gene: TRBJ2-5; v_gene: TRBV11-1; CDR3aa: CASSSPKGLRGYQETQYF
j_gene: TRBJ2-7; v_gene: TRBV10-2; CDR3aa: CASSDIGGGEQYF
j_gene: TRBJ2-1; v_gene: TRBV2; CDR3aa: CASSWGLTYNEQFF
j_gene: TRBJ2-1; v_gene: TRBV5-6; CDR3aa: CASSLEALGEQFF
j_gene: TRBJ2-5; v_gene: TRBV7-9; CDR3aa: CASSLGIGETQYF
j_gene: TRBJ2-7; v_gene: TRBV5-1; CDR3aa: CASTIYGDEQYF
j_gene: TRBJ2-5; v_gene: TRBV11-2; CDR3aa: CASSPTAGDKETQYF
j_gene: TRBJ2-4; v_gene: TRBV15; CDR3aa: CATSSSGVGQNIQYF
j_gene: TRBJ2-7; v_gene: TRBV13; CDR3aa: CASSSSASATYEQYF
j_gene: TRBJ2-5; v_gene: TRBV6-1; CDR3aa: CASSPSMTELIRETQYF
j_gene: TRBJ2-5; v_gene: TRBV29-1; CDR3aa: CSVDVTPETQYF
j_gene: TRBJ2-3; v_gene: TRBV29-1; CDR3aa: CSVDPGLAGNTYDTQYF
j_gene: TRBJ1-4; v_gene: TRBV2; CDR3aa: CASRGMEKLFF
j_gene: TRBJ2-1; v_gene: TRBV27; CDR3aa: CASSATSGGEYNEQFF
j_gene: TRBJ2-2; v_gene: TRBV24-1; CDR3aa: CATSDLGLAGGMNTGELFF
j_gene: TRBJ2-3; v_gene: TRBV12-3/TRBV12-4; CDR3aa: CASGPTDTQYF
j_gene: TRBJ2-3; v_gene: TRBV2; CDR3aa: CASMRGTQYF
j_gene: TRBJ2-7; v_gene: TRBV29-1; CDR3aa: CSVGGSGSRNEQYF
j_gene: TRBJ2-1; v_gene: TRBV9; CDR3aa: CASSVDLAGGSYNEQFF
j_gene: TRBJ2-1; v_gene: TRBV7-9; CDR3aa: CASSWGSSGGTYNEQFF
j_gene: TRBJ2-5; v_gene: TRBV7-9; CDR3aa: CASSLSDQETQYF
j_gene: TRBJ1-4; v_gene: TRBV5-6; CDR3aa: CASSSSTVTNEKLFF
j_gene: TRBJ2-1; v_gene: TRBV2; CDR3aa: CASIARSGEQFF
j_gene: TRBJ2-1; v_gene: TRBV27; CDR3aa: CASSLLGPPNEQFF
j_gene: TRBJ2-7; v_gene: TRBV29-1; CDR3aa: CSAFSWGGYEQYF
j_gene: TRBJ1-2; v_gene: TRBV12-3/TRBV12-4; CDR3aa: CASSFGIEGYTF
j_gene: TRBJ2-5; v_gene: TRBV7-9; CDR3aa: CASSFPGNQETQYF
j_gene: TRBJ1-2; v_gene: TRBV24-1; CDR3aa: CATSVHGYTF
j_gene: TRBJ2-1; v_gene: TRBV15; CDR3aa: CATSREGGQTYNEQFF
j_gene: TRBJ1-2; v_gene: TRBV29-1; CDR3aa: CSVEDTYGYTF
j_gene: TRBJ1-6; v_gene: TRBV7-9; CDR3aa: CASSLGFGNSPLHF
j_gene: TRBJ1-5; v_gene: TRBV4-1; CDR3aa: CASSQGLSPSGNQPQHF
j_gene: TRBJ2-1; v_gene: TRBV3-1; CDR3aa: CASSQGVSGGKINEQFF